A selection of T cell receptor beta chains follows, all from one sample in a study of shared clonotypes between healthy human individuals. Using immunoSEQ multiplex PCR, the repertoire was profiled, and TCRdb retains in-frame clones only, with some absent. The sample has 2 million to 2.5 million clones; over 90% are singletons. Sample: naive CD4+ T cells from PBMCs. These receptors came from a man between 18 and 29 years old in good health. Some clones in this sample may be carry-over from other donors' samples. Each CDR3 is given with its conserved first and last residue. Fields, in order: clone size, J gene, V gene, D gene, CDR3 protein, CDR3 DNA. D genes are given only for firm matches. Size is stated for part of the rows, as once, few or many counts, or as a class when the clone is expanded.

clone size: -; J gene: TRBJ2-3; V gene: TRBV27; D gene: -; CDR3 protein: CASSLSTDTQYF; CDR3 DNA: TGTGCCAGCAGTTTATCCACAGATACGCAGTATTTT
clone size: -; J gene: TRBJ2-1; V gene: TRBV14; D gene: -; CDR3 protein: CASSGFRVSYNEQFF; CDR3 DNA: TGTGCCAGCAGCGGTTTTCGAGTCTCCTACAATGAGCAGTTCTTC
clone size: once; J gene: TRBJ1-5; V gene: TRBV19; D gene: TRBD1; CDR3 protein: CASSRGGTVSNQPQHF; CDR3 DNA: TGTGCCAGTAGCCGAGGAGGGACAGTCAGCAATCAGCCCCAGCATTTT
clone size: -; J gene: TRBJ1-1; V gene: TRBV19; D gene: TRBD1; CDR3 protein: CASRPDRGETEAFF; CDR3 DNA: TGTGCCAGTAGACCCGACAGGGGCGAGACTGAAGCTTTCTTT
clone size: -; J gene: TRBJ1-3; V gene: TRBV4-2; D gene: -; CDR3 protein: CASSPSDGASGNTIYF; CDR3 DNA: TGTGCCAGCAGCCCCTCGGACGGAGCTTCTGGAAACACCATATATTTT
clone size: -; J gene: TRBJ2-3; V gene: TRBV7-3; D gene: -; CDR3 protein: CASRQAGSTDTQYF; CDR3 DNA: TGTGCCAGCAGGCAGGCCGGGAGCACAGATACGCAGTATTTT
clone size: -; J gene: TRBJ1-1; V gene: TRBV14; D gene: -; CDR3 protein: CASSQTYYTEAFF; CDR3 DNA: TGTGCCAGCAGCCAGACTTATTACACTGAAGCTTTCTTT
clone size: few; J gene: TRBJ1-1; V gene: TRBV5-1; D gene: TRBD1; CDR3 protein: CASSLETGGTTEAFF; CDR3 DNA: TGCGCCAGCAGCTTAGAGACAGGGGGGACCACTGAAGCTTTCTTT
clone size: -; J gene: TRBJ1-1; V gene: TRBV6-6; D gene: -; CDR3 protein: CASSGRGTEAFF; CDR3 DNA: TGTGCCAGCAGTGGAAGGGGCACTGAAGCTTTCTTT
clone size: -; J gene: TRBJ2-5; V gene: TRBV9; D gene: -; CDR3 protein: CASTRAQGNYGETQYF; CDR3 DNA: TGTGCCAGCACCCGTGCCCAGGGGAACTATGGGGAGACCCAGTACTTC
clone size: -; J gene: TRBJ1-1; V gene: TRBV4-3; D gene: -; CDR3 protein: CASSQYPSNTEAFF; CDR3 DNA: TGCGCCAGCAGCCAATACCCCTCGAACACTGAAGCTTTCTTT
clone size: once; J gene: TRBJ2-7; V gene: TRBV5-1; D gene: TRBD1; CDR3 protein: CASSPQGQGSYEQYF; CDR3 DNA: TGCGCCAGCAGCCCCCAGGGACAGGGGTCTTACGAGCAGTACTTC
clone size: -; J gene: TRBJ2-2; V gene: TRBV5-1; D gene: TRBD1; CDR3 protein: CASSSESGTGVGGELFF; CDR3 DNA: TGCGCCAGCAGCTCTGAGTCCGGGACAGGCGTCGGCGGGGAGCTGTTTTTT
clone size: -; J gene: TRBJ2-3; V gene: TRBV11-1; D gene: -; CDR3 protein: CASTLGLGTQGYITQYF; CDR3 DNA: TGTGCCAGCACCTTAGGGCTCGGGACGCAGGGATATATTACGCAGTATTTT